The present T cell receptor (beta chain) was sequenced within a study of blood T cell repertoires in COVID-19 (dated by TCRdb to about 2020). In the study overall: Collaborator samples came from the United States, Italy and Spain and covered acute and convalescent phases of COVID-19. Subjects who had been exposed to COVID-19, were actively infected with it, or had recovered from it provided the deeply sampled blood TCRbeta repertoires that made up the dataset. Samples were obtained from the ongoing ImmuneRACE study (first 160 participants) and from about 1,300 subjects provided by 6 global collaborators. HLA class I and class II types, where available, came from metadata supplied by the sample provider rather than from assay-based typing. The prospective study material was composed of cDNA or gDNA derived from T cells, B-cell-depleted T cells, or PBMCs. The sample metadata nearly always contained a de-identified subject ID, COVID-19 status, age in years and sex. The repertoires were released in a freely available public database intended as a resource for research on the immune response to SARS-CoV-2.

The paper as a whole reports these results and caveats: How much clinical and demographic metadata was included differed by source and by participant, and the metadata was provided uncurated.

Participants in the prospective study were enrolled through a virtual design, were aged roughly 18 to 95 years, and lived in 24 United States geographic areas. In the prospective study, cohorts were assigned on the basis of participant-reported clinical history obtained from a screening survey and a study questionnaire. Exposed participants were defined as having been in contact with someone with a PCR-confirmed or clinician-diagnosed COVID-19 case within 2 weeks of study entry. In the prospective study, whole blood, serum and a nasopharyngeal or oropharyngeal swab were collected from each participant by mobile phlebotomists. Prospective study participants could optionally give additional blood draws and questionnaires over an approximately 2-month period. Prospective study blood samples were shipped either frozen or at room temperature before DNA extraction. CDR3 length: 11 amino acids, cysteine to phenylalanine. The sequence is cut down to CDR3 DNA, 33 bases in frame from base 1. The germline V gene specifies MGHRA as CDR1 and YSYEKL as CDR2. Between the V and J ends, shortened by 4 bases and 9 bases respectively, the junction contains 9 bases.

Of note for this clone: The antigen it recognizes is unknown. Base qualities are not provided; no much larger clone lies one nucleotide away.

The immunoSEQ Assay, a bias-controlled multiplex PCR, was used to amplify TCRbeta CDR3 regions from genomic DNA. The study's own analysis went as follows. The number of nucleated cells in each sample was estimated by amplification of reference gene primers within the assay. To quantify the absolute abundance of each unique TCRbeta CDR3 rearrangement, sequence reads were collapsed and filtered. Productive Simpson clonality was computed per sample as the square root of Simpson's diversity index over productive rearrangements. Drawn from immuneACCESS, this table holds only the in-frame rearrangements with V and J called that TCRdb kept. Clones are partly lost; checked studies trace under half to an unresolved V gene and leave the rest unexplained. The V and J calls and clone size are taken from that table; D and trimming were inferred from the DNA. The sample profile shows about 150,000 clones; approximately 86% of them were found once. The biggest ten clones account for approximately 3.8% of the sample.

The sequence is built from TRBV4-1 and TRBJ1-1, with a weak D call of TRBD1 (6 bases match). The TCR originated in a woman in her thirties or forties who had been exposed to COVID-19. Sequencing was done on a sample of PBMCs or T cells enriched from blood (not recorded which). The DNA sequence reads TGCGCCAGCAGCCTTCAGGGGCAAGCTTTCTTT. Its protein product is CASSLQGQAFF.